The rows below give T cell receptor beta chains drawn from one sample of a study of long-term antiretroviral therapy in people with HIV. The repertoire was sequenced with immunoSEQ multiplex PCR; TCRdb's copy has only in-frame clones and lacks some. The profile shows 32,000 or so clones, 60% to 85% of them singletons. Specimen: unsorted PBMCs, collected 2 years after starting antiretroviral therapy. All receptors come from a woman between 45 and 65 years old with HIV. Each CDR3 is given with its conserved first and last residue. D genes are given only for firm matches. The size of a clone is reported for some rows only, either as once, few or many, or as a class for expanded clones.

cdr3_aa cdr3_nt d_call j_call clone_size v_call
CAWSVLGSGNTIYF TGTGCCTGGAGTGTACTCGGGTCTGGAAACACCATATATTTT NA TRBJ1-3 NA TRBV30
CASSGIFVNQPQHF TGTGCCAGCAGTGGGATTTTCGTCAATCAGCCCCAGCATTTT NA TRBJ1-5 few TRBV6-1
CSARPQYEQYF TGCAGTGCTAGACCCCAGTACGAGCAGTACTTC NA TRBJ2-7 NA TRBV20-1
CASTGRGSTDTQYF TGTGCCAGCACAGGGCGGGGGAGCACAGATACGCAGTATTTT TRBD2 TRBJ2-3 few TRBV2
CASGFSPYGYTF TGTGCTAGTGGTTTCTCTCCGTATGGCTACACCTTC NA TRBJ1-2 NA TRBV12-5
CASSDPGQGATGELFF TGCGCCAGCAGTGATCCTGGACAGGGGGCCACCGGGGAGCTGTTTTTT TRBD1 TRBJ2-2 NA TRBV10-1
CASSPPGQGDTEAFF TGTGCCAGCTCACCTCCGGGACAGGGGGACACTGAAGCTTTCTTT TRBD1 TRBJ1-1 NA TRBV18
CASTLWAAQTGEKLFF TGTGCCAGCACCCTTTGGGCAGCTCAGACGGGTGAAAAACTGTTTTTT NA TRBJ1-4 NA TRBV11-2
CASSLGLAGGLKTQYF TGTGCCAGCAGCTTGGGGCTAGCGGGGGGGCTTAAGACCCAGTACTTC TRBD2 TRBJ2-5 NA TRBV5-5
CSVGGWEGTYGYTF TGCAGCGTTGGTGGATGGGAGGGGACGTATGGCTACACCTTC NA TRBJ1-2 NA TRBV29-1
CASSRSRDSTEAFF TGTGCCAGCAGCCGGTCCCGGGACAGCACTGAAGCTTTCTTT TRBD1 TRBJ1-1 NA TRBV6-5
CASSQRTEGTNEKLFF TGCGCCAGCAGCCAGAGGACCGAAGGAACTAATGAAAAACTGTTTTTT NA TRBJ1-4 NA TRBV5-1
CASSLGEGTQYF TGCGCCAGCAGCTTGGGAGAGGGGACGCAGTATTTT NA TRBJ2-3 NA TRBV5-1
CASSPPLRSGATEAFF TGCGCCAGCAGCCCACCCCTTCGTTCAGGGGCTACCGAAGCTTTCTTT NA TRBJ1-1 NA TRBV4-1
CASSIRRTSGLSYEQYF TGTGCCAGTAGTATAAGACGGACTAGCGGGCTCTCCTACGAGCAGTACTTC TRBD2 TRBJ2-7 NA TRBV19
CASSETSGGLNEQFF TGTGCCAGCAGTGAGACTAGCGGGGGGTTGAATGAGCAGTTCTTC TRBD2 TRBJ2-1 NA TRBV2
CASSSYRNSGANVLTF TGTGCCAGCAGCTCCTACAGGAACTCTGGGGCCAACGTCCTGACTTTC NA TRBJ2-6 NA TRBV5-6
CSASGTVGYTF TGCAGTGCTAGTGGGACAGTAGGCTACACCTTC TRBD1 TRBJ1-2 NA TRBV20-1
CASSPLTGGDYGYTF TGCGCCAGCAGCCCTCTGACAGGGGGGGACTATGGCTACACCTTC TRBD1 TRBJ1-2 NA TRBV4-1
CASRPLGGNTGELFF TGTGCCAGCAGGCCACTCGGGGGAAACACCGGGGAGCTGTTTTTT NA TRBJ2-2 NA TRBV6-1
CASSQEPDREYGYTF TGCGCCAGCAGCCAAGAGCCTGACAGGGAGTATGGCTACACCTTC TRBD1 TRBJ1-2 NA TRBV4-1
CASGSTLDRGTEAFF TGTGCTAGTGGTTCAACCCTAGACAGGGGCACTGAAGCTTTCTTT TRBD1 TRBJ1-1 NA TRBV12-5
CASSPPSTDTQYF TGTGCCAGCTCACCACCTAGCACAGATACGCAGTATTTT NA TRBJ2-3 NA TRBV18
CASSYSLNTETFF TGCGCCAGCAGCTATTCCTTGAACACTGAAACTTTCTTT NA TRBJ1-1 NA TRBV5-1
CASSLAASGGPGTQYF TGTGCCAGCAGCTTGGCGGCTAGCGGGGGTCCGGGTACCCAGTACTTC TRBD2 TRBJ2-5 NA TRBV5-6
CASSLGGPSNEQFF TGCGCCAGCAGCTTGGGGGGCCCTTCGAATGAGCAGTTCTTC NA TRBJ2-1 NA TRBV5-1
CASSWSSGGSTDTQYF TGTGCCAGCAGTTGGTCTTCGGGGGGCTCCACAGATACGCAGTATTTT NA TRBJ2-3 NA TRBV6-5
CAISEQVGAGEKLFF TGTGCCATCAGTGAGCAGGTAGGGGCTGGCGAAAAACTGTTTTTT NA TRBJ1-4 NA TRBV10-3
CAWSDGTPNQPQHF TGTGCCTGGAGTGACGGGACTCCGAATCAGCCCCAGCATTTT NA TRBJ1-5 few TRBV30
CASSYGLATDTQYF TGCGCCAGCAGCTACGGTCTAGCGACAGATACGCAGTATTTT NA TRBJ2-3 NA TRBV5-1
CAWSVRGGNTIYF TGTGCCTGGAGTGTCCGTGGGGGAAACACCATATATTTT NA TRBJ1-3 NA TRBV30
CASSSQDSFYNEQFF TGTGCCAGCAGCTCCCAGGACTCCTTCTACAATGAGCAGTTCTTC NA TRBJ2-1 NA TRBV7-9
CASRLSGGVYEQYF TGTGCCAGCAGATTAAGCGGGGGGGTATACGAGCAGTACTTC TRBD2 TRBJ2-7 medium-sized TRBV11-2
CASSPDLVGEKLFF TGTGCCAGCAGTCCGGATTTGGTCGGTGAAAAACTGTTTTTT NA TRBJ1-4 NA TRBV28
CASSLRQGLRGEQYF TGTGCCAGCAGCCTAAGACAGGGCCTGAGGGGTGAGCAGTACTTC TRBD1 TRBJ2-7 NA TRBV5-6
CASSPPGKGSTEAFF TGTGCCAGCTCACCACCAGGAAAGGGGAGCACTGAAGCTTTCTTT NA TRBJ1-1 NA TRBV18
CASSLEVSFEGSYNEQFF TGCGCCAGCAGCTTGGAAGTATCGTTTGAGGGATCCTACAATGAGCAGTTCTTC NA TRBJ2-1 few TRBV5-1
CASRLAPLIQGASNTGELFF TGTGCAAGTCGCTTAGCGCCTCTAATCCAGGGGGCATCTAACACCGGGGAGCTGTTTTTT NA TRBJ2-2 NA TRBV12-2
CASSERTGPSRGEKLFF TGTGCCAGCAGCGAACGAACAGGGCCTTCCCGAGGTGAAAAACTGTTTTTT NA TRBJ1-4 NA TRBV6-1
CASSTTYGLAGFTDTQYF TGTGCCAGTAGCACCACCTATGGACTAGCGGGGTTCACAGATACGCAGTATTTT TRBD2 TRBJ2-3 NA TRBV19